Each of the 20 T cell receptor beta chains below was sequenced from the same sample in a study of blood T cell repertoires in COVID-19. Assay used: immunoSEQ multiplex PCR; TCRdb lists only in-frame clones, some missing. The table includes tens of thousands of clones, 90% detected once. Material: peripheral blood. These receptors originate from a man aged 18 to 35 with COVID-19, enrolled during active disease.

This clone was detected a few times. CDR3 sequence: CASSNLPSGTPDSNTEAFF. Here the CDR3 DNA reads TGCGCCAGCAGCAATCTCCCTTCCGGGACACCGGATTCTAACACTGAAGCTTTCTTT. The rearrangement links TRBV5-1 to TRBJ1-1; a possible D gene is TRBD1 (6 bases). Germline V gives CDR1 SGHRS, CDR2 YFSETQ. V shed 4 bases and J shed 2 bases, with 27 bases lying between them. The CDR3 is 19 residues long.

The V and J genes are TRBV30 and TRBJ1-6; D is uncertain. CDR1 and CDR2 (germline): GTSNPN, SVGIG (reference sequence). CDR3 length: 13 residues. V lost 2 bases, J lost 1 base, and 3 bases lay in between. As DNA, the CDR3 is TGTGCCTGGAGTCCGTCCTATAATTCACCCCTCCACTTT. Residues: CAWSPSYNSPLHF.

The CDR3 bases are TGTGCCACGAGTAAGAGGACAGGGGGGATTCTCTATGAGCAGTTCTTC. It translates to CATSKRTGGILYEQFF. V is TRBV15 and J is TRBJ2-1, with 10 bases lining up with TRBD1. The germline V gene has CDR1 LNHNV and CDR2 YYDKDF (reference sequence). The CDR3 spans 16 residues. The V segment lost 9 bases and the J segment 8 bases; nucleotides outside the gene matches: 16.

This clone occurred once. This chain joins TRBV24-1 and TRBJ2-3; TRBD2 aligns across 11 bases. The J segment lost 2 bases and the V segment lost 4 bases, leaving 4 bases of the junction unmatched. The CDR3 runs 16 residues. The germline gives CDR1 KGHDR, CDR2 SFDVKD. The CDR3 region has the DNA TGTGCCACCAGTGACAGACTAGCGGGGAACACAGATACGCAGTATTTT. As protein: CATSDRLAGNTDTQYF.

This chain's CDR3 is CSASLRSGGYNEQFF. The CDR3 DNA is TGCAGTGCTAGTTTACGTAGCGGGGGCTACAATGAGCAGTTCTTC. The chain links TRBV20-1 to TRBJ2-1; 9 nucleotides match TRBD2. Germline CDR1 DFQATT, CDR2 SNEGSKA (reference sequence). The CDR3 extends over 15 amino acids. J gave up 3 bases and V 3 bases, and 6 bases lay outside the gene matches.

The CDR3 spells CASSLLGSNTEAFF. The CDR3 coding sequence is TGTGCCAGCAGTTTATTGGGGAGTAACACTGAAGCTTTCTTT. V and J are TRBV28 and TRBJ1-1; no clear D gene. CDR3 length: 14 residues. Trimming removed 1 base from V and 2 bases from J, with 8 bases in between. CDR1 MDHEN and CDR2 SYDVKM come from the germline V gene.

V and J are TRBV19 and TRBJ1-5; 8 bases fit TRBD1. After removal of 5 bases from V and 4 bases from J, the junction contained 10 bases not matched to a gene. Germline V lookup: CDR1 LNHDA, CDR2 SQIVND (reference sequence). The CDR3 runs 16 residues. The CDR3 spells CASSAPPDRVNQPQHF. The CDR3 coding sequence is TGTGCCAGTAGTGCGCCCCCGGACAGGGTAAATCAGCCCCAGCATTTT.

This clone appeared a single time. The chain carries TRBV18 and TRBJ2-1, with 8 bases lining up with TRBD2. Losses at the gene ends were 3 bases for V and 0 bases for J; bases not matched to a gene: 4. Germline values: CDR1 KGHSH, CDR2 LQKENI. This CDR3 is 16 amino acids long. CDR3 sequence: CASSPTGGSSYNEQFF. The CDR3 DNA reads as TGTGCCAGCTCACCTACGGGAGGGAGCTCCTACAATGAGCAGTTCTTC.

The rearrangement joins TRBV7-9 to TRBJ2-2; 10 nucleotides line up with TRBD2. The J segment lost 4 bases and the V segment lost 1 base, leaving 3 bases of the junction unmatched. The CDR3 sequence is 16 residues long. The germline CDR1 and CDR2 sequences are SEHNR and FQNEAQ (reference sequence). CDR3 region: CASSLDTSGITGELFF. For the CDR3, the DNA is TGTGCCAGCAGCTTAGATACTAGCGGGATCACCGGGGAGCTGTTTTTT.

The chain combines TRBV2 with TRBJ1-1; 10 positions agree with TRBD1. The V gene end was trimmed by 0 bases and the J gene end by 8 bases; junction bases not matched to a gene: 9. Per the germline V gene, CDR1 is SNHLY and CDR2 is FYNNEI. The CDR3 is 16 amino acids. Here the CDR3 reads CASSEALWDRGSEAFF. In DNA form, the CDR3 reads TGTGCCAGCAGTGAAGCGCTTTGGGACAGGGGCTCCGAAGCTTTCTTT. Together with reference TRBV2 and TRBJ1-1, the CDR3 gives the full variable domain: EPEVTQTPSHQVTQMGQEVILRCVPISNHLYFYWYRQILGQKVEFLVSFYNNEISEKSEIFDDQFSVERPDGSNFTLKIRSTKLEDSAMYFCASSEALWDRGSEAFFGQGTRLTVV.

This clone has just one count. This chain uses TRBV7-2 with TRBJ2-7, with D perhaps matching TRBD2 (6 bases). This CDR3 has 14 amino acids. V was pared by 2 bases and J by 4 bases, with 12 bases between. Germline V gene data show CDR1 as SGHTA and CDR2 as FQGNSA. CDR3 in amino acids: CASSLPGLIYEQYF. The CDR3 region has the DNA TGTGCCAGCAGCTTACCGGGACTTATATACGAGCAGTACTTC.

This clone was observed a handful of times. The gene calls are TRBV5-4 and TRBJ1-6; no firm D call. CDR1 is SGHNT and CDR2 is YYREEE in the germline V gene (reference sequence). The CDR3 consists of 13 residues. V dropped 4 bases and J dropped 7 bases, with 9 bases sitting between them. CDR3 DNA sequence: TGTGCCAGCAGCCGCTCGGAGAATTCACCCCTCCACTTT. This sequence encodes CASSRSENSPLHF.

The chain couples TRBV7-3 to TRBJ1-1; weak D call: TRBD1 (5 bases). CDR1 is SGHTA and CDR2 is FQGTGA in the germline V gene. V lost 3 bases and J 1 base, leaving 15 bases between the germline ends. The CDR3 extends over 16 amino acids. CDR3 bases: TGTGCCAGCAGCTTTGGACAACCTCCGGGGAACACTGAAGCTTTCTTT. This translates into CASSFGQPPGNTEAFF.

The CDR3, as DNA: TGCAGTGCCCCGGGGGAGATGGAAGCTTTCTTT. Translation: CSAPGEMEAFF. The V call is TRBV20-1, the J call TRBJ1-1, with a weak D call TRBD1 (5 bases). V was clipped by 6 bases and J by 8 bases, with 13 bases between them. There are 11 residues in the CDR3. The germline CDR1 and CDR2 sequences are DFQATT and SNEGSKA (reference sequence).

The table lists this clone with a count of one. CDR3 in amino acids: CASTNSGGSSYEQYF. The CDR3 DNA reads as TGTGCCAGTACTAATAGCGGGGGAAGCTCCTACGAGCAGTACTTC. V is TRBV19 and J is TRBJ2-7, with TRBD2 matching over 9 bases. CDR1 and CDR2 (germline): LNHDA, SQIVND (reference sequence). The CDR3 runs to 15 residues. The ends lost 7 bases at V and 0 bases at J; junction bases unmatched: 7.

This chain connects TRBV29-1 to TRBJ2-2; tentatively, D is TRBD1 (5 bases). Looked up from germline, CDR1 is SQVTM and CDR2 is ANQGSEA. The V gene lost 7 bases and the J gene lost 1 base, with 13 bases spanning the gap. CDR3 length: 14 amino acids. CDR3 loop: CSADQGWNTGELFF. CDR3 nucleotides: TGCAGCGCTGATCAGGGATGGAACACCGGGGAGCTGTTTTTT.

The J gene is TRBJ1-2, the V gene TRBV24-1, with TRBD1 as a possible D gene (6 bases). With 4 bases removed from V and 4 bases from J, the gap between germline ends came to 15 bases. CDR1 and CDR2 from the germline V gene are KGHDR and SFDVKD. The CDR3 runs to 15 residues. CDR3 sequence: CATSDPRTAFYGYTF. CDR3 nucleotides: TGTGCCACCAGTGACCCCAGGACAGCCTTCTATGGCTACACCTTC.

The CDR3 spells CASSFRRGTFYEQYF. In nucleotides, the CDR3 is TGTGCCAGCAGTTTTCGCAGGGGAACCTTCTACGAGCAGTACTTC. The rearrangement joins TRBV6-2 or TRBV6-3 to TRBJ2-7; a weak D match, TRBD1 (6 bases). The ends were cut back, 4 bases at V and 3 bases at J, with 16 bases in the middle. The CDR3 has 15 amino acids. The V gene's germline CDR1 is MNHEY and CDR2 SVGEGT.

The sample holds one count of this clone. The CDR3 is CASTIGGNTQYF. CDR3 nucleotides: TGTGCCAGCACCATCGGCGGGAATACGCAGTATTTT. This chain links TRBV12-3 or TRBV12-4 with TRBJ2-3, with D perhaps matching TRBD2 (6 bases). V lost 7 bases and J 7 bases, leaving 12 bases between the germline ends. The CDR3 loop spans 12 amino acids.

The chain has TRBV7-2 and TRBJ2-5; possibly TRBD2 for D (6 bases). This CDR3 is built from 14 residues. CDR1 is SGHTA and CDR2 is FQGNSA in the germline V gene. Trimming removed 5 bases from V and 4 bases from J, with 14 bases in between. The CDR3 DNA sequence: TGTGCCAGCAGCCACTTCCGGGACTCAGAGACCCAGTACTTC. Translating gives CASSHFRDSETQYF.